These 21 T cell receptor beta chains were all obtained from the same sample, sequenced in a study of PD-1 blockade in classical Hodgkin lymphoma. After autologous stem cell transplantation all patients relapsed, and prior brentuximab vedotin exposure differed between cohorts. This table comes from immunoSEQ multiplex PCR, and its TCRdb copy is limited to in-frame clones, with some not included. Of over 70,000 clones in the sample, about nine tenths were seen once. Sample: peripheral blood mononuclear cells (PBMCs), taken at baseline. All receptors come from a human donor with classical Hodgkin lymphoma.

This sequence joins TRBV13 and TRBJ2-3; tentatively, D is TRBD2 (6 bases). CDR1 and CDR2 (germline): PRHDT, FYEKMQ (reference sequence). This CDR3 comprises 15 residues. Deletions cut 1 base from V and 1 base from J, with 9 bases between. CDR3: CASSLDGGGTDTQYF. Written as DNA, the CDR3 is TGTGCCAGCAGCTTAGACGGCGGGGGCACAGATACGCAGTATTTT.

Remarks on this clone: A junction boundary mismatches the germline segment, possibly from a read error. The chain is built from TRBV20-1 and TRBJ1-1; D possibly corresponds to TRBD1 (5 bases). Germline values: CDR1 DFQATT, CDR2 SNEGSKA (reference sequence). This CDR3 has 11 amino acids. CDR3 residues: CSARRTQSWTF. In DNA, the CDR3 is TGCAGTGCTAGAAGGACCCAGAGTTGGACATTC.

The chain is built from TRBV29-1 and TRBJ2-7; the D gene is possibly TRBD1 (6 bases). Trimming removed 5 bases from V and 1 base from J, with 12 bases in between. The CDR3 is made up of 13 amino acids. Per the germline V gene, CDR1 is SQVTM and CDR2 is ANQGSEA. This CDR3 is CSVRTDSSYEQYF. CDR3 in DNA: TGCAGCGTTAGGACAGATTCTTCCTACGAGCAGTACTTC.

The genes are TRBV5-1 and TRBJ2-1, with D tentatively TRBD1 (5 bases). V lost 0 bases, J lost 9 bases, and 10 bases lay in between. The CDR3 is 13 residues long. The germline gives CDR1 SGHRS, CDR2 YFSETQ. As DNA, the CDR3 is TGCGCCAGCAGCTTGGTTCCAGGGCGTGAGCAGTTCTTC. Translated, it gives CASSLVPGREQFF.

This chain links TRBV5-1 with TRBJ2-5; no reliable D call. The germline V and J ends were trimmed by 3 bases and 2 bases, with 11 bases remaining between them. Germline V gene sequence: CDR1 SGHRS, CDR2 YFSETQ. The CDR3 loop spans 14 amino acids. The CDR3 reads CASSSYSSQETQYF. DNA for the CDR3: TGCGCCAGCAGCTCCTACAGCTCTCAAGAGACCCAGTACTTC.

Here the CDR3 DNA reads TGCGCCAGCAGCCAACCGACTAGCGGGAGACCCTACGAGCAGTACTTC. Translated, it gives CASSQPTSGRPYEQYF. This rearrangement joins TRBV4-1 to TRBJ2-7; 12 nucleotides align to TRBD2. This CDR3 has 16 amino acids. Trimming cost V 2 bases and J 2 bases; bases outside gene matches: 4. Germline values: CDR1 MGHRA, CDR2 YSYEKL.

V is TRBV19 and J is TRBJ2-7; D is unclear. This CDR3 comprises 13 residues. The germline V and J ends were trimmed by 1 base and 2 bases, with 6 bases remaining between them. CDR1 is LNHDA and CDR2 is SQIVND in the germline V gene (reference sequence). The CDR3 nucleotides read TGTGCCAGTAGTATAGGAACCGCCTACGAGCAGTACTTC. This sequence encodes CASSIGTAYEQYF.

A few counts support this clone. The chain links TRBV19 to TRBJ2-2; tentatively, D is TRBD1 (6 bases). Between the trimmed V and J ends, which lost 7 bases and 8 bases, there was a span of 20 bases. The germline V gene has CDR1 LNHDA and CDR2 SQIVND (reference sequence). There are 15 residues in the CDR3. The CDR3 here is CASTSLDSPHGELFF. The CDR3 DNA reads TGTGCCAGTACCTCCTTGGACAGTCCTCATGGGGAGCTGTTTTTT.

V usage is TRBV4-3 and J usage is TRBJ2-6, with TRBD2 as a possible D gene (5 bases). CDR1 LGHNA and CDR2 YSLEER come from the germline V gene. This CDR3 is built from 16 residues. V was clipped by 1 base and J by 0 bases, with 7 bases between them. The CDR3 coding sequence is TGCGCCAGCAGCCAAGGTCGGGGCTCTGGGGCCAACGTCCTGACTTTC. It specifies CASSQGRGSGANVLTF.

A single count supports this clone. Other nucleotide sequences from this sample produce the same CDR3. V is TRBV4-3 and J is TRBJ1-1; D gene unclear. The CDR3 has 13 amino acids. V lost 1 base and J lost 0, with 3 bases in between. Germline V CDR1 and CDR2: LGHNA, YSLEER. Here the CDR3 DNA reads TGCGCCAGCAGCCAAGTTGTGAACACTGAAGCTTTCTTT. Translated, it gives CASSQVVNTEAFF.

The chain carries TRBV5-4 and TRBJ1-1; 9 bases map to TRBD1. CDR1 and CDR2 from the germline V gene are SGHNT and YYREEE (reference sequence). The length of the CDR3 is 14 residues. Losses at the gene ends were 4 bases for V and 5 bases for J; bases not matched to a gene: 6. CDR3 sequence reads: CASSRDRAGTEAFF. CDR3 DNA: TGTGCCAGCAGCAGGGACAGGGCGGGGACTGAAGCTTTCTTT.

CDR3 sequence: CASSVMEGGTEAFF. Written as DNA, the CDR3 is TGTGCCAGCAGTGTTATGGAGGGGGGGACTGAAGCTTTCTTT. The rearrangement links TRBV2 to TRBJ1-1; D is perhaps TRBD1 (6 bases). The V gene lost 4 bases and the J gene lost 5 bases, with 14 bases spanning the gap. The CDR3 loop spans 14 amino acids. Germline V gives CDR1 SNHLY, CDR2 FYNNEI.

This clone was found once. The chain is built from TRBV4-3 and TRBJ2-1; no clear D gene. CDR1 and CDR2 from the germline V gene are LGHNA and YSLEER. The CDR3 covers 13 residues. Trimming stripped 0 bases from V and 10 bases from J, with 10 bases between. The CDR3 spells CASSQEAPGEQFF. CDR3 DNA sequence: TGCGCCAGCAGCCAAGAGGCACCCGGGGAGCAGTTCTTC.

This chain links TRBV7-9 with TRBJ1-2; D ambiguous. V was cut by 4 bases and J by 0 bases, with 9 bases left in between. Germline CDR1 and CDR2: SEHNR and FQNEAQ (reference sequence). The CDR3 has 14 residues. CDR3: CASSSPGSNYGYTF. CDR3 sequence (DNA): TGTGCCAGCAGCTCCCCGGGATCTAACTATGGCTACACCTTC.

The V call is TRBV30, the J call TRBJ1-4; D not certain. CDR1 GTSNPN and CDR2 SVGIG come from the germline V gene (reference sequence). V was pared by 0 bases and J by 4 bases, with 6 bases between. The CDR3 loop spans 13 amino acids. CDR3 coding DNA: TGTGCCTGGAGTGTACGGAGTAATGAAAAACTGTTTTTT. Residues: CAWSVRSNEKLFF.

The V call is TRBV5-1, the J call TRBJ2-2; D call uncertain. The CDR3 extends over 15 amino acids. The germline V and J ends were trimmed by 2 bases and 5 bases, with 13 bases remaining between them. CDR1 is SGHRS and CDR2 is YFSETQ in the germline V gene. This chain's CDR3 is CASSFLRIGTGELFF. The CDR3 region has the DNA TGCGCCAGCAGCTTTTTGCGTATTGGGACCGGGGAGCTGTTTTTT.

The V and J genes are TRBV27 and TRBJ2-1; 12 bases agree with TRBD1. CDR1 is MNHEY and CDR2 is SMNVEV in the germline V gene (reference sequence). The CDR3 consists of 14 residues. V lost 6 bases to trimming and J lost 10 bases; unmatched junction nucleotides: 7. The CDR3, as DNA: TGTGCCAGCAGGGGGGACAGGGGGCAAAGGGAGCAGTTCTTC. Protein product: CASRGDRGQREQFF.

The chain couples TRBV7-9 to TRBJ1-2; TRBD1 matches 8 bases. The CDR3 runs to 15 residues. The V gene end was trimmed by 3 bases and the J gene end by 4 bases; junction bases not matched to a gene: 7. Germline V gives CDR1 SEHNR, CDR2 FQNEAQ (reference sequence). The CDR3 DNA reads TGTGCCAGCAGCTTTAACGACAGGGGAGGCTATGGCTACACCTTC. It yields the protein CASSFNDRGGYGYTF. Full variable domain (rest looked up from reference TRBV7-9 and TRBJ1-2): DTGVSQNPRHKITKRGQNVTFRCDPISEHNRLYWYRQTLGQGPEFLTYFQNEAQLEKSRLLSDRFSAERPKGSFSTLEIQRTEQGDSAMYLCASSFNDRGGYGYTFGSGTRLTVV.

This clone has a single count. This rearrangement joins TRBV2 to TRBJ2-2, with D unclear. This CDR3 contains 13 residues. Germline V lookup: CDR1 SNHLY, CDR2 FYNNEI. The V end lost 7 bases, the J end lost 8 bases, and 14 bases lay between the germline ends. The CDR3 loop reads CASTRSDPGELFF. The CDR3 nucleotides read TGTGCCAGCACCCGGTCGGATCCGGGGGAGCTGTTTTTT.

The CDR3 bases are TGCGCCAGCAGCTCGACAAGCTCCTACGAGCAGTACTTC. Protein sequence: CASSSTSSYEQYF. The rearrangement uses TRBV5-1 and TRBJ2-7; D remains ambiguous. V lost 3 bases to trimming and J lost 0 bases, with 7 bases between them. Germline V gives CDR1 SGHRS, CDR2 YFSETQ. The CDR3 has 13 residues. The complete variable domain, with remaining parts taken from reference TRBV5-1 and TRBJ2-7, reads KAGVTQTPRYLIKTRGQQVTLSCSPISGHRSVSWYQQTPGQGLQFLFEYFSETQRNKGNFPGRFSGRQFSNSRSEMNVSTLELGDSALYLCASSSTSSYEQYFGPGTRLTVT.

This clone was seen once. The V gene is TRBV9, the J gene TRBJ2-3; 9 nucleotides line up with TRBD2. CDR1 is SGDLS, CDR2 YYNGEE, per germline. J was trimmed by 2 bases and V by 2 bases; bases with no gene match: 3. The CDR3 runs to 15 residues. CDR3 region: CASSVTSGHTDTQYF. The CDR3 DNA sequence: TGTGCCAGCAGCGTGACTAGCGGACACACAGATACGCAGTATTTT.